Listed below are T cell receptor beta chains from one sample, sequenced in a study of blood T cell repertoires in COVID-19. Data came from immunoSEQ multiplex PCR; TCRdb stores just in-frame clones and leaves some out. Of roughly 84,000 clones in the sample, about 79% are singletons; the top ten hold 3.5% to 4.5%. Specimen: peripheral blood. These receptors originate from a woman in her 50s with acute or convalescent COVID-19. The CDR3 runs from the conserved cysteine through the conserved F or W. The D gene is left open where the match is weak. The size of a clone is reported for some rows only, either as once, few or many, or as a class for expanded clones.

V gene	clone size	J gene	D gene	CDR3 protein	CDR3 DNA
TRBV2	-	TRBJ2-1	TRBD2	CASSGASGGAYNEQFF	TGTGCCAGCAGCGGAGCTAGCGGGGGGGCCTACAATGAGCAGTTCTTC
TRBV24-1	-	TRBJ2-3	TRBD1	CATSQPGQGSTDTQYF	TGTGCCACCAGCCAACCGGGACAGGGGAGCACAGATACGCAGTATTTT
TRBV19	few	TRBJ2-7	TRBD1	CASSKTPGQGYYEQYF	TGTGCCAGTAGTAAAACACCGGGACAGGGGTATTACGAGCAGTACTTC
TRBV5-1	-	TRBJ1-3	-	CASSLGLVSGNTIYF	TGCGCCAGCAGCTTGGGTCTTGTCTCTGGAAACACCATATATTTT
TRBV19	-	TRBJ2-4	-	CASSMVQGLVKNIQYF	TGTGCCAGTAGTATGGTCCAGGGGCTTGTCAAAAACATTCAGTACTTC
TRBV6-1	-	TRBJ2-3	TRBD2	CASSEAGSGVFTDTQYF	TGTGCCAGCAGTGAAGCAGGTAGCGGGGTTTTCACAGATACGCAGTATTTT
TRBV6-2/TRBV6-3	once	TRBJ2-1	-	CASSFQFYNEQFF	TGTGCCAGCAGTTTTCAATTCTACAATGAGCAGTTCTTC
TRBV24-1	-	TRBJ2-5	-	CATSDIKAEGGQETQYF	TGTGCCACCAGTGATATCAAGGCAGAAGGAGGCCAAGAGACCCAGTACTTC
TRBV30	-	TRBJ1-6	-	CAWSVGGSSYNSPLHF	TGTGCCTGGAGTGTGGGGGGGAGCTCCTATAATTCACCCCTCCACTTT
TRBV11-2	-	TRBJ2-6	-	CASRFLSSGANVLTF	TGTGCCAGCAGGTTCCTCAGCTCTGGGGCCAACGTCCTGACTTTC
TRBV2	-	TRBJ1-5	-	CASSPGRGVWPQHF	TGTGCCAGCAGCCCGGGACGGGGGGTATGGCCCCAGCATTTT
TRBV5-6	-	TRBJ1-1	TRBD1	CASSFAGTDEAFF	TGTGCCAGCAGCTTCGCCGGGACAGATGAAGCTTTCTTT
TRBV7-6	-	TRBJ1-5	-	CASSLGTPNQPQHF	TGTGCCAGCAGCTTAGGGACACCCAATCAGCCCCAGCATTTT
TRBV15	once	TRBJ2-1	-	CATSRDRGAGYNEQFF	TGTGCCACCAGCAGGGACCGGGGGGCGGGGTACAATGAGCAGTTCTTC
TRBV14	once	TRBJ2-7	-	CASSQGWGTRAEQYF	TGTGCCAGCAGCCAAGGTTGGGGGACAAGGGCCGAGCAGTACTTC
TRBV5-1	-	TRBJ1-1	-	CASSPNGGRNTEAFF	TGCGCCAGCAGCCCAAATGGGGGCCGAAACACTGAAGCTTTCTTT
TRBV4-1	-	TRBJ1-4	TRBD1	CASSPGQGNEKLFF	TGCGCCAGCAGCCCTGGACAGGGCAATGAAAAACTGTTTTTT
TRBV5-6	-	TRBJ1-1	TRBD1	CASSLTGTGDTEAFF	TGTGCCAGCAGCTTAACCGGGACAGGGGACACTGAAGCTTTCTTT
TRBV15	-	TRBJ1-2	TRBD1	CATSRATGQGPSFYGYTF	TGTGCCACCAGCAGAGCTACGGGACAGGGCCCCTCATTCTATGGCTACACCTTC
TRBV11-3	-	TRBJ2-2	-	CASVLSGVTGELFF	TGTGCCAGCGTCCTCTCGGGGGTCACCGGGGAGCTGTTTTTT
TRBV5-8	-	TRBJ1-4	-	CASSYQQGGAEKLFF	TGTGCCAGCAGCTACCAACAGGGAGGGGCTGAAAAACTGTTTTTT
TRBV19	-	TRBJ2-3	-	CASSIFDSPTDTQYF	TGTGCCAGTAGTATCTTTGACAGCCCCACAGATACGCAGTATTTT
TRBV7-9	once	TRBJ2-5	-	CASSLAGLAVGTQYF	TGTGCCAGCAGCTTAGCTGGTCTAGCCGTCGGGACCCAGTACTTC
TRBV27	-	TRBJ2-4	TRBD1	CASSSGTGVLVGKNIQYF	TGTGCCAGCAGTTCCGGGACAGGGGTCCTTGTGGGCAAAAACATTCAGTACTTC
TRBV5-4	few	TRBJ2-7	TRBD1	CASSPTGAAYEQYF	TGTGCCAGCAGCCCTACAGGGGCGGCCTACGAGCAGTACTTC
TRBV5-5	-	TRBJ2-5	TRBD1	CASRTGVEETQYF	TGTGCCAGCAGGACAGGGGTGGAAGAGACCCAGTACTTC
TRBV6-2/TRBV6-3	-	TRBJ2-3	TRBD2	CASSEVLAADTQYF	TGTGCCAGCAGTGAGGTCCTAGCGGCAGATACGCAGTATTTT
TRBV6-6	-	TRBJ1-6	-	CASTRTGLDDNSPLHF	TGTGCCAGCACCCGGACGGGGTTGGACGATAATTCACCCCTCCACTTT
TRBV6-1	-	TRBJ2-3	-	CASSDMGAADTQYF	TGTGCCAGCAGTGATATGGGGGCCGCAGATACGCAGTATTTT
TRBV24-1	-	TRBJ2-3	TRBD1	CATSDDTPGQGATDTQYF	TGTGCCACCAGTGATGACACGCCGGGACAGGGGGCAACAGATACGCAGTATTTT
TRBV6-5	few	TRBJ2-2	TRBD1	CASSPRTGIAGELFF	TGTGCCAGCAGTCCACGGACAGGCATCGCCGGGGAGCTGTTTTTT
TRBV24-1	few	TRBJ2-7	TRBD2	CATSDLAGGPYEQYF	TGTGCCACCAGTGATTTAGCGGGGGGCCCCTACGAGCAGTACTTC
TRBV7-9	-	TRBJ1-5	-	CASMGEGYSNQPQHF	TGTGCCAGCATGGGAGAGGGATATAGCAATCAGCCCCAGCATTTT
TRBV6-5	-	TRBJ2-7	TRBD1	CASSRDSPYEQYF	TGTGCCAGCAGCCGGGACAGCCCCTACGAGCAGTACTTC
TRBV21-1	-	TRBJ2-7	-	CASRPGVGNSYEQYF	TGTGCCAGCAGGCCCGGGGTGGGGAACTCCTACGAGCAGTACTTC
TRBV19	-	TRBJ2-3	-	CASSLGGSTDTQYF	TGTGCCAGTAGCCTGGGCGGGTCAACAGATACGCAGTATTTT
TRBV7-9	-	TRBJ2-5	-	CASSADKSQETQYF	TGTGCCAGCAGCGCTGACAAGTCGCAAGAGACCCAGTACTTC
TRBV6-5	-	TRBJ1-1	-	CASSYAAGRRGTEAFF	TGTGCCAGCAGTTACGCGGCCGGACGAAGGGGGACTGAAGCTTTCTTT
TRBV2	-	TRBJ2-7	TRBD1	CASSEMGTGAYEQYF	TGTGCCAGCAGTGAAATGGGGACAGGAGCCTACGAGCAGTACTTC
TRBV7-2	-	TRBJ2-5	-	CASSRTYQETQYF	TGTGCCAGCAGCAGGACATACCAAGAGACCCAGTACTTC
TRBV19	few	TRBJ1-6	-	CASTRGTNYFVALHF	TGTGCCAGTACCCGCGGGACGAATTACTTTGTGGCCCTCCACTTT
TRBV29-1	-	TRBJ2-1	-	CSVVNEQFF	TGCAGCGTTGTAAATGAGCAGTTCTTC
TRBV15	-	TRBJ1-5	-	CATSSTGNSNQPQHF	TGTGCCACCAGCTCCACAGGGAATAGCAATCAGCCCCAGCATTTT
TRBV4-1	-	TRBJ2-5	TRBD2	CASSQDYTSGESMQETQYF	TGCGCCAGCAGCCAAGATTATACTAGCGGGGAATCTATGCAAGAGACCCAGTACTTC
TRBV6-1	-	TRBJ2-7	TRBD1	CASSERTGAFYEQYF	TGTGCCAGCAGTGAACGGACAGGGGCCTTCTACGAGCAGTACTTC
TRBV30	-	TRBJ1-5	-	CAWSGGSNQPQHF	TGTGCCTGGAGCGGGGGTAGCAATCAGCCCCAGCATTTT
TRBV27	-	TRBJ1-6	-	CASKLGQKNSPLHF	TGTGCCAGCAAGTTAGGACAGAAAAATTCACCCCTCCACTTT
TRBV3-1/TRBV3-2	few	TRBJ2-1	-	CASSQVAAYNEQFF	TGTGCCAGCAGCCAAGTGGCGGCCTACAATGAGCAGTTCTTC
TRBV5-1	-	TRBJ2-1	TRBD2	CASNPRTSGGYEQFF	TGCGCCAGCAATCCTAGGACTAGCGGGGGATATGAGCAGTTCTTC
TRBV15	-	TRBJ1-2	TRBD1	CATSRDRDSYGYTF	TGTGCCACCAGCAGAGATCGGGACAGCTATGGCTACACCTTC
TRBV3-1/TRBV3-2	once	TRBJ2-3	-	CASSQNRGDTQYF	TGTGCCAGCAGCCAAAACCGGGGAGATACGCAGTATTTT
TRBV5-4	-	TRBJ1-2	TRBD1	CASSREGTGLPGGGYTF	TGTGCCAGCAGCAGAGAAGGGACAGGTCTTCCCGGGGGCGGCTACACCTTC
TRBV15	few	TRBJ1-3	-	CATSSTGTSNSGNTIYF	TGTGCCACCAGCAGTACCGGGACATCAAACTCTGGAAACACCATATATTTT
TRBV7-2	-	TRBJ1-2	TRBD1	CASSLDRVAGYTF	TGTGCCAGCAGCTTGGACAGGGTAGCTGGCTACACCTTC
TRBV24-1	-	TRBJ1-2	-	CATSDIYGYTF	TGTGCCACCAGTGACATCTATGGCTACACCTTC
TRBV28	-	TRBJ1-2	-	CASSSPRRGDGYTF	TGTGCCAGCAGTTCTCCTCGACGGGGAGATGGCTACACCTTC
TRBV12-3/TRBV12-4	-	TRBJ1-1	-	CASSWATEAFF	TGTGCCAGCAGTTGGGCCACTGAAGCTTTCTTT
TRBV4-3	-	TRBJ2-2	TRBD2	CASSPGTSTSGPPGELFF	TGCGCCAGCAGCCCGGGTACAAGCACTAGCGGCCCACCTGGGGAGCTGTTTTTT
TRBV2	-	TRBJ1-2	TRBD1	CASSVGQGLHYGYTF	TGTGCCAGCAGCGTTGGACAGGGTCTTCACTATGGCTACACCTTC
TRBV12-3/TRBV12-4	-	TRBJ1-3	-	CASGATGNTIYF	TGTGCCAGCGGGGCAACTGGAAACACCATATATTTT